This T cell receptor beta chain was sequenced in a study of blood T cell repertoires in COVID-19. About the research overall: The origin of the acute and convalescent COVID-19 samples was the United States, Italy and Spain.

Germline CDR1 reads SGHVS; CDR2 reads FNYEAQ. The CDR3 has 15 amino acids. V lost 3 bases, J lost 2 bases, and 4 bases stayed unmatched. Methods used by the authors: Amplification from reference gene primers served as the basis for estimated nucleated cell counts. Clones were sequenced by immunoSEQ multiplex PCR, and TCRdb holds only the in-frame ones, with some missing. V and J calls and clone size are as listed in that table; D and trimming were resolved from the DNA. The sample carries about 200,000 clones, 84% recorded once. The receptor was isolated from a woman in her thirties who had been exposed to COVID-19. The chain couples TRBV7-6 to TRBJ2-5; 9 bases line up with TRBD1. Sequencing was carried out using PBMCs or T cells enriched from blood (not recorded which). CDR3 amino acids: CASSLGTGYQETQYF. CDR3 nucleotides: TGTGCCAGCAGCTTGGGGACAGGGTATCAAGAGACCCAGTACTTC.